What follows are 16 T cell receptor beta chains derived from one specimen sequenced in a study of T cell repertoires in cytomegalovirus infection. TCRdb redid the calling of the reads with MiXCR, one entry per CDR3 protein. Of 50,000 to 65,000 distinct CDR3 sequences listed, 15% to 25% are singletons. These TCRs are of unknown antigen specificity. The sequencing used CD8+ T cells from cultured PBMCs, collected from culture after CMV antigen stimulation. The receptors were sampled from a human donor in good health (CMV status not recorded). Some clones in this sample may be carry-over from other donors' samples.

This clonotype has only a few counts. The chain uses TRBV29-1 and TRBJ1-4; no firm D call. V dropped 6 bases and J dropped 5 bases, with 13 bases sitting between them. The CDR3 has 13 amino acids. Per the germline V gene, CDR1 is SQVTM and CDR2 is ANQGSEA. The CDR3 reads CSVLIGPNEKLFF. The CDR3 DNA reads TGCAGCGTATTAATTGGGCCCAATGAAAAACTGTTTTTT.

This chain joins TRBV15 and TRBJ1-1, with D possibly being TRBD1 (5 bases). CDR1 is LNHNV and CDR2 is YYDKDF in the germline V gene (reference sequence). The CDR3 has 13 residues. Trimming took 5 bases from V and 0 from J, leaving 7 bases between them. CDR3: CATSYRMNTEAFF. As DNA, the CDR3 is TGTGCCACCAGCTACAGGATGAACACTGAAGCTTTCTTT.

This clonotype was counted a few times. The genes are TRBV7-6 and TRBJ2-1, with D hard to call. The ends were cut back, 5 bases at V and 7 bases at J, with 9 bases in the middle. The CDR3 is 12 residues long. Germline CDR1 is SGHVS and CDR2 is FNYEAQ. In nucleotides, the CDR3 is TGTGCCAGCAGCCTCAATCGGAATGAGCAGTTCTTC. Translating it yields CASSLNRNEQFF.

Here the CDR3 DNA reads TGTGCCAGCAGTTACTCGATAAAAGTTGGCAGGGACGACGACGAGCAGTACTTC. Its protein is CASSYSIKVGRDDDEQYF. The V call is TRBV6-5, the J call TRBJ2-7; D possibly uses TRBD1 or TRBD2 (5 bases each). The germline CDR1 and CDR2 sequences are MNHEY and SVGAGI. The germline V and J ends were trimmed by 0 bases and 5 bases, with 23 bases remaining between them. The CDR3 consists of 18 residues.

Worth noting for this clonotype: A single base separates this from a much larger clone, so it may be a read error. The V and J genes are TRBV7-2 and TRBJ2-7, with D perhaps TRBD1 (7 bases). The germline CDR1 and CDR2 sequences are SGHTA and FQGNSA. The CDR3 consists of 15 residues. The CDR3 bases are TGTGCCAGCAGCTTGGCGGGACAGTCCTCCTACGGGCAGTACTTC. This translates into CASSLAGQSSYGQYF.

This clonotype came up a few times. This chain connects TRBV7-9 to TRBJ1-2, with a tentative D call TRBD1 (5 bases). CDR1 SEHNR and CDR2 FQNEAQ come from the germline V gene (reference sequence). The CDR3 contains 13 residues. V was cut by 5 bases and J by 4 bases, with 11 bases left in between. CDR3 residues: CASSPVGGYGYTF. CDR3 nucleotides: TGTGCCAGCAGCCCCGTCGGGGGCTATGGCTACACCTTC.

This clonotype was observed a handful of times. The J gene is TRBJ2-5, the V gene TRBV2; D is unresolved. CDR1 and CDR2 (germline): SNHLY, FYNNEI. V lost 10 bases, J lost 2 bases, and 8 bases lay in between. The CDR3 spans 11 residues. CDR3 amino acids: CATGKQETQYF. CDR3 nucleotides: TGTGCCACAGGAAAACAAGAGACCCAGTACTTC.

The chain recombines TRBV5-1 with TRBJ2-5; TRBD2 matches at 9 bases. Per germline, CDR1 SGHRS and CDR2 YFSETQ. V lost 1 base and J lost 4; bases outside the gene matches: 8. The CDR3 contains 16 residues. The CDR3 is CASSLLGGRAGETQYF. In DNA form, the CDR3 reads TGCGCCAGCAGCTTGTTGGGCGGGAGGGCCGGAGAGACCCAGTACTTC.

The chain combines TRBV7-2 with TRBJ2-5; D possibly matches TRBD1 or TRBD2 (5 bases each). V shed 4 bases and J shed 13 bases, with 16 bases lying between them. The CDR3 contains 12 residues. The germline CDR1 and CDR2 sequences are SGHTA and FQGNSA. The CDR3 is CASSSGASFLYF. The DNA for the CDR3 is TGTGCCAGCAGCTCCGGGGCAAGTTTCCTGTACTTC.

This clonotype has a handful of counts. V gene TRBV9 combines with J gene TRBJ2-7; 8 bases line up with TRBD2. The V and J ends lost 0 bases and 4 bases, in that order; junction bases with no gene match: 6. Germline CDR1 is SGDLS and CDR2 is YYNGEE. This CDR3 has 15 residues. The CDR3 nucleotides read TGTGCCAGCAGCGTAGGGGATAGCGGGGTTTACGAGCAGTACTTC. It yields the protein CASSVGDSGVYEQYF.

This chain joins TRBV12-3 or TRBV12-4 and TRBJ2-5; 9 bases align to TRBD2. The CDR3 runs 16 residues. The ends lost 3 bases at V and 5 bases at J; junction bases unmatched: 10. The CDR3 DNA sequence: TGTGCCAGCAGTTTGGGAGTTCCTAGCGGGGTGGAGACCCAGTACTTC. Encoded protein: CASSLGVPSGVETQYF.

The V gene is TRBV7-2, the J gene TRBJ1-2; D is possibly TRBD1 (6 bases). The germline V gene has CDR1 SGHTA and CDR2 FQGNSA. The CDR3 has 12 residues. Trimming shortened V by 5 bases and J by 5 bases, and 9 bases separated the two germline ends. CDR3: CASSRGLYGYTF. The CDR3 bases are TGTGCCAGCAGCCGGGGGCTTTATGGCTACACCTTC.

The CDR3 DNA sequence: TGTGCCAGCAGTTTCATCGACGGCAATGAGCAGTTCTTC. It yields the protein CASSFIDGNEQFF. V is TRBV27 and J is TRBJ2-1; D gene ambiguous. With 3 bases removed from V and 6 bases from J, the gap between germline ends came to 9 bases. Germline CDR1 reads MNHEY; CDR2 reads SMNVEV (reference sequence). There are 13 residues in the CDR3.

The V call is TRBV7-1, the J call TRBJ2-7; either TRBD1 or TRBD2 may supply D (5 bases each). TRBV7-1 is filed as an ORF, its function uncertain. The length of the CDR3 is 16 residues. The V end lost 3 bases, the J end lost 4 bases, and 19 bases lay between the germline ends. The CDR3, as DNA: TGTGCCAGCAGCTCGACCGAGGGGCGGAGACTTTACGAGCAGTACTTC. This encodes CASSSTEGRRLYEQYF.

This clonotype has just a few counts. This chain uses TRBV12-3 or TRBV12-4 with TRBJ2-7, with D tentatively TRBD1 (5 bases). The V end lost 2 bases, the J end lost 3 bases, and 14 bases lay between the germline ends. This CDR3 is built from 15 residues. CDR3 region: CASSLKGQGNYEQYF. CDR3 DNA sequence: TGTGCCAGCAGTTTAAAGGGCCAGGGTAACTACGAGCAGTACTTC.

With regard to this clonotype: Given a much more abundant clone one base away, this may be a read error. This CDR3 reads CASRQAGGYEQHF. The CDR3 nucleotides are TGTGCCAGCAGACAAGCGGGAGGGTACGAGCAGCACTTC. J is TRBJ2-7 and V is TRBV6-6; the match to TRBD2 covers 10 bases. This CDR3 region has 13 residues. In germline, CDR1 is MNHNY, CDR2 SVGAGI (reference sequence).